One sample yielded the 6 T cell receptor beta chains listed below, sequenced in a study of metastatic and nonmetastatic thyroid tumors. Treatment of any kind had been given to no patient before thyroid surgery. TCRdb reprocessed the PCR reads using MiXCR. The repertoire holds approximately 20,000 clones, with 21% as singletons. Sequenced sample: tumor tissue. Receptors were obtained from a female donor with papillary thyroid cancer or a benign thyroid nodule (not recorded which). Some clones in this sample may be carry-over from other donors' samples.

This clone was detected ten times or more. The chain links TRBV6-1 to TRBJ1-5; TRBD1 matches 7 bases. This CDR3 comprises 15 residues. V lost 7 bases, J lost 3 bases, and 9 bases stayed unmatched. From germline, CDR1 is MNHNS and CDR2 SASEGT. CDR3 sequence (DNA): TGTGCCAGCAAGCCGGTCGGGACAGACAATCAGCCCCAGCATTTT. It codes for CASKPVGTDNQPQHF.

As for this clone: A clone one base away is much larger, so this may be a read error. The chain uses TRBV9 and TRBJ1-4, with 11 bases aligning to TRBD1. This CDR3 is built from 14 residues. The germline gives CDR1 SGDLS, CDR2 YYNGEE. Written as DNA, the CDR3 is TGTGCCAGCATCGGGGGGACAGGGGGAGAAAAACTGGTTTTT. Translation: CASIGGTGGEKLVF.

By share, this clone counts as medium-sized (0.01 to 0.1%). CDR3 nucleotide sequence: TGTGCCAGCAGTTTATCCGCCAGTTCGAACACTGAAGCTTTCTTT. Translated, it gives CASSLSASSNTEAFF. The chain uses TRBV27 and TRBJ1-1; D is uncertain. This CDR3 region has 15 residues. The V gene lost 0 bases and the J gene lost 1 base, with 9 bases spanning the gap. In germline, CDR1 is MNHEY, CDR2 SMNVEV (reference sequence).

This clone was counted ten times or more. A single base separates this from a much larger clone, so it may be a read error. The sample carries other DNA sequences with the same CDR3. The chain uses TRBV5-5 and TRBJ2-7, with TRBD1 matching 7 bases. Looked up from germline, CDR1 is SGHKS and CDR2 is YYEKEE (reference sequence). This CDR3 contains 14 residues. J lost 4 bases, V lost 2 bases, and 6 bases had no gene match. CDR3 coding DNA: TGTGCCAGCAGCTTCAACAGGGGTCCGTACGAGCAGTACTTC. This sequence encodes CASSFNRGPYEQYF.

This clone was seen ten or more times. The rearrangement joins TRBV5-6 to TRBJ1-6; 7 nucleotides match TRBD1. V lost 1 base to trimming and J lost 7 bases; unmatched junction nucleotides: 5. CDR3 length: 15 amino acids. Germline assignment: CDR1 SGHDT and CDR2 YYEEEE. The CDR3 sequence is CASSLQGGINSPLHF. In nucleotides, the CDR3 is TGTGCCAGCAGCTTGCAAGGGGGCATCAATTCACCCCTCCACTTT.

This chain joins TRBV5-1 and TRBJ2-1; the D gene is possibly TRBD1 (5 bases). The CDR3 has 13 amino acids. Deletions cut 7 bases from V and 4 bases from J, with 12 bases between. Per the germline V gene, CDR1 is SGHRS and CDR2 is YFSETQ. In DNA form, the CDR3 reads TGCGCCAGCGGCAGAGACAGTTACAATGAGCAGTTCTTC. Translated: CASGRDSYNEQFF.